This T cell receptor beta chain was found in a study of Graves' ophthalmopathy and Graves' hyperthyroidism. The V end lost 6 bases, the J end lost 2 bases, and 13 bases lay between the germline ends. The CDR3 runs 15 residues. Germline lookup yields CDR1 LNHDA and CDR2 SQIVND (reference sequence). Eligible hyperthyroidism cases comprised new diagnoses of under 2 months' duration in individuals aged 18 to 65. Orbital computed tomography and thyroid ultrasound, along with TRAb, serum thyroxine and clinical symptoms, underpinned diagnosis. Amplified TCR beta CDR3 regions were obtained using RNA transcripts as template. First-round RT-PCR employed HTBI primers, with a second-round multiplex PCR after it. One entry per CDR3 protein, called by TCRdb with MiXCR from the multiplex PCR reads. Among more than 1,000,000 distinct CDR3 sequences listed, 35% to 40% were seen once. In regard to this clonotype: Its antigen remains unidentified.

Whole-study results and caveats: Blood also carried most expanded thyroid clonotypes exceeding 0.001 frequency. As the model predicted ophthalmopathy progression, it achieved a sensitivity of 70% to 71% and a specificity of about 72%.

The rearrangement uses TRBV19 and TRBJ2-2, with D tentatively TRBD2 (6 bases). Material for sequencing was peripheral blood or thyroid tissue (not recorded which). This receptor was obtained from an adult man with Graves' hyperthyroidism. This CDR3 reads CASRRREANTGELFF. The CDR3 DNA sequence: TGTGCCAGTAGGCGCAGGGAGGCCAACACCGGGGAGCTGTTTTTT.